These T cell receptor beta chains were read from a single sample in a study of T cell changes during pregnancy in multiple sclerosis. TCRdb's copy holds only in-frame clones and misses some; the assay was immunoSEQ multiplex PCR. The table has about 40,000 clones, over 85% seen once. Sequencing was performed on CD4+ T cells from peripheral blood mononuclear cells, taken before pregnancy. The receptors shown here come from a female donor with multiple sclerosis, enrolled in a pregnancy study. Both conserved end residues are part of each CDR3. D genes are given only for firm matches. Clone sizes are given selectively: once, few, many, or a class where the clone is expanded.

TRBV7-3	TRBJ2-2	-	-	CASSQGHTGELFF	TGTGCCAGCAGCCAGGGGCACACCGGGGAGCTGTTTTTT
TRBV5-6	TRBJ2-5	-	-	CASSLGPRETQYF	TGTGCCAGCAGCTTGGGCCCGAGGGAGACCCAGTACTTC
TRBV30	TRBJ1-2	-	-	CAWRKGAGYTF	TGTGCCTGGAGGAAGGGAGCTGGCTACACCTTC
TRBV6-5	TRBJ2-7	TRBD1	-	CASSLRQGAEQYF	TGTGCCAGCAGTCTGAGACAGGGGGCCGAGCAGTACTTC
TRBV6-1	TRBJ1-5	-	-	CASKETSENQPQHF	TGTGCCAGCAAAGAAACAAGCGAAAATCAGCCCCAGCATTTT
TRBV5-1	TRBJ1-6	-	-	CASSLARVGIGSPLHF	TGCGCCAGCAGCTTGGCCAGGGTAGGGATCGGTTCACCCCTCCACTTT
TRBV15	TRBJ2-2	TRBD1	-	CAAGQGRNTGELFF	TGTGCCGCTGGACAGGGGAGGAACACCGGGGAGCTGTTTTTT
TRBV5-5	TRBJ2-7	TRBD2	-	CASSLGGSSYEQYF	TGTGCCAGCAGCTTGGGCGGGAGCTCCTACGAGCAGTACTTC
TRBV10-3	TRBJ1-2	-	-	CAISEGSNYGYTF	TGTGCCATCAGTGAGGGCAGTAACTATGGCTACACCTTC
TRBV2	TRBJ1-6	-	-	CASSERGPAYGPLHF	TGTGCCAGCAGTGAACGAGGGCCTGCCTATGGACCCCTCCACTTT
TRBV2	TRBJ2-3	TRBD2	-	CASRPLAGVRGTQYF	TGTGCCAGCAGGCCTCTAGCGGGGGTGCGAGGTACGCAGTATTTT
TRBV18	TRBJ2-5	-	-	CASSPGSQETQYF	TGTGCCAGCTCTCCCGGGAGTCAAGAGACCCAGTACTTC
TRBV7-8	TRBJ2-3	TRBD2	-	CASKWTSGGDTQYF	TGTGCCAGCAAATGGACTAGCGGGGGGGATACGCAGTATTTT
TRBV19	TRBJ2-4	-	few	CASSIVGGGGLNIQYF	TGTGCCAGTAGTATAGTCGGGGGAGGGGGGCTAAACATTCAGTACTTC
TRBV5-1	TRBJ2-5	-	-	CASSPRDFWGQETQYF	TGCGCCAGCAGCCCGAGGGACTTTTGGGGCCAAGAGACCCAGTACTTC
TRBV6-1	TRBJ2-7	-	-	CASSTALYEQYF	TGTGCCAGCAGTACAGCTCTCTACGAGCAGTACTTC
TRBV7-3	TRBJ2-2	-	-	CASSLFPDTGELFF	TGTGCCAGCAGCTTATTTCCCGACACCGGGGAGCTGTTTTTT
TRBV15	TRBJ2-1	-	-	CATSRVRQNYNEQFF	TGTGCCACCAGCAGAGTTAGACAAAACTACAATGAGCAGTTCTTC
TRBV6-5	TRBJ1-1	TRBD1	few	CASSYLAGTGGFAFF	TGTGCCAGCAGTTACTTGGCCGGGACAGGGGGCTTTGCTTTCTTT
TRBV7-2	TRBJ2-5	-	-	CASSLARSNQETQYF	TGTGCCAGCAGCTTAGCGCGGTCGAACCAAGAGACCCAGTACTTC
TRBV6-6	TRBJ1-2	-	-	CASSTDRNGYTF	TGTGCCAGCAGTACAGATAGAAATGGCTACACCTTC
TRBV28	TRBJ2-3	TRBD2	-	CASSLGLAGSADTQYF	TGTGCCAGCAGTTTGGGACTAGCGGGGAGCGCAGATACGCAGTATTTT
TRBV9	TRBJ2-5	TRBD2	-	CASSVSSGLAGGQETQYF	TGTGCCAGCAGCGTATCTTCGGGACTAGCGGGGGGGCAAGAGACCCAGTACTTC
TRBV30	TRBJ1-4	-	-	CAWTPRGGRNEKLFF	TGTGCCTGGACCCCCAGAGGGGGTAGAAATGAAAAACTGTTTTTT
TRBV28	TRBJ2-1	-	-	CASSSITVHEQFF	TGTGCCAGCAGTTCGATAACGGTTCATGAGCAGTTCTTC
TRBV5-1	TRBJ2-5	-	-	CASSPTPGETQYF	TGCGCCAGCAGCCCAACCCCAGGAGAGACCCAGTACTTC
TRBV5-1	TRBJ1-3	TRBD1	-	CASSPTGVGSIYF	TGCGCCAGCAGCCCGACAGGGGTGGGTTCCATATATTTT
TRBV6-5	TRBJ1-2	-	-	CATSIQGGYGYTF	TGTGCCACCAGCATCCAGGGAGGGTATGGCTACACCTTC
TRBV4-1	TRBJ1-1	TRBD1	few	CASSQPRGQGKAFF	TGCGCCAGCAGCCAACCCCGCGGACAGGGGAAAGCTTTCTTT
TRBV9	TRBJ1-2	-	-	CASSVASGAFYGYTF	TGTGCCAGCAGCGTAGCGTCAGGGGCCTTCTATGGCTACACCTTC
TRBV28	TRBJ1-5	TRBD1	-	CAGQVPNQPQHF	TGTGCTGGACAGGTTCCTAATCAGCCCCAGCATTTT
TRBV4-2	TRBJ1-2	TRBD1	-	CASSQDPTGPNNYGYTF	TGTGCCAGCAGCCAAGATCCGACAGGGCCAAATAACTATGGCTACACCTTC
TRBV28	TRBJ2-3	TRBD2	-	CASSWASGDADTQYF	TGTGCCAGCAGTTGGGCCAGCGGGGACGCAGATACGCAGTATTTT
TRBV15	TRBJ2-6	TRBD2	-	CATRPRGDSGANVLTF	TGTGCCACCAGACCACGGGGGGACTCTGGGGCCAACGTCCTGACTTTC
TRBV30	TRBJ1-5	-	-	CAWGPHRGQPQHF	TGTGCCTGGGGTCCCCACCGGGGTCAGCCCCAGCATTTT
TRBV4-2	TRBJ1-3	TRBD1	-	CASSQAPDRGLSGNTIYF	TGTGCCAGCAGCCAAGCCCCGGACAGGGGGCTATCTGGAAACACCATATATTTT
TRBV7-2	TRBJ1-5	-	-	CASSLVSGVGQPQHF	TGTGCCAGCAGCTTAGTTTCGGGGGTAGGGCAGCCCCAGCATTTT
TRBV7-3	TRBJ2-1	-	-	CASSLGGHGVNEQFF	TGTGCCAGCAGCTTAGGCGGGCACGGAGTCAATGAGCAGTTCTTC
TRBV7-6	TRBJ2-7	TRBD1	-	CASSLFQGDSYEQYF	TGTGCCAGCAGCTTATTCCAGGGGGATTCCTACGAGCAGTACTTC
TRBV9	TRBJ1-2	-	-	CASSPAARGGDGYTF	TGTGCCAGCAGCCCGGCAGCCCGCGGGGGGGATGGCTACACCTTC
TRBV21-1	TRBJ2-1	-	-	CASRGTTGSSYNEQFF	TGTGCCAGCAGAGGGACTACTGGAAGTTCCTACAATGAGCAGTTCTTC
TRBV29-1	TRBJ1-2	-	-	CSVGQEYGYTF	TGCAGCGTGGGACAAGAATATGGCTACACCTTC
TRBV7-9	TRBJ2-7	TRBD2	-	CASSLGYSGVGEQYF	TGTGCCAGCAGCTTAGGTTATAGCGGGGTCGGTGAGCAGTACTTC
TRBV7-9	TRBJ1-2	-	-	CASTTGDGYTF	TGTGCCAGCACCACAGGAGATGGCTACACCTTC
TRBV10-2	TRBJ2-3	-	-	CASRGASTDTQYF	TGCGCCAGCAGAGGGGCTAGCACAGATACGCAGTATTTT
TRBV4-3	TRBJ2-3	TRBD2	-	CASSQDTIAGGPVDTQYF	TGCGCCAGCAGCCAAGATACGATTGCGGGGGGGCCGGTAGATACGCAGTATTTT
TRBV7-3	TRBJ2-5	TRBD2	-	CASSLQGGNQETQYF	TGTGCCAGCAGCTTACAGGGAGGGAACCAAGAGACCCAGTACTTC
TRBV28	TRBJ1-2	TRBD1	-	CASRTDRDLYGYTF	TGTGCCAGCAGGACCGACAGGGACCTCTATGGCTACACCTTC
TRBV5-1	TRBJ2-7	-	-	CASSTEERTSQYF	TGCGCCAGCAGCACCGAGGAGAGGACATCTCAGTACTTC
TRBV18	TRBJ2-1	-	-	CASSPPTRTEQFF	TGTGCCAGCTCACCACCCACTAGGACTGAGCAGTTCTTC
TRBV4-1	TRBJ2-1	-	-	CAYYCNEQFF	-
TRBV28	TRBJ1-1	-	-	CASEPGQNTEAFF	TGTGCCAGCGAACCGGGACAGAACACTGAAGCTTTCTTT
TRBV4-1	TRBJ2-6	-	-	CASSQVDMGFSGANVLTF	TGCGCCAGCAGCCAAGTAGATATGGGCTTCTCTGGGGCCAACGTCCTGACTTTC
TRBV6-5	TRBJ1-2	TRBD1	-	CASRRTGGNYGYTF	TGTGCCAGCAGAAGGACAGGTGGTAACTATGGCTACACCTTC
TRBV19	TRBJ1-2	TRBD1	-	CASSPQGFYGYTF	TGTGCCAGTAGTCCACAGGGGTTCTATGGCTACACCTTC
TRBV5-1	TRBJ2-2	TRBD2	-	CASSLQRGGRTGELFF	TGCGCCAGCAGCTTGCAGCGGGGGGGCAGGACCGGGGAGCTGTTTTTT
TRBV5-1	TRBJ1-5	-	-	CASSLGQDPNQPQHF	TGCGCCAGCAGCTTGGGCCAGGATCCCAATCAGCCCCAGCATTTT
TRBV9	TRBJ2-7	TRBD2	-	CASTRGEGGGYEQYF	TGTGCCAGCACCCGGGGGGAGGGTGGGGGCTACGAGCAGTACTTC
TRBV9	TRBJ1-1	-	-	CASSVIVNSEAFF	TGTGCCAGCAGCGTAATAGTGAACTCTGAAGCTTTCTTT